The 22 T cell receptor beta chains in this list originate from one sample, sequenced in a study of T cells after posttransplantation cyclophosphamide. Profiled with immunoSEQ multiplex PCR; TCRdb holds only in-frame clones, not every one. The sample gives about 2,600 clones, roughly two thirds of which show up once; about 27% is in the top ten. Busulfan-fludarabine conditioning, marrow transplant, and cyclophosphamide on days +3 and +4 were administered. The sequenced sample was PBMCs, obtained 30 days after allogeneic stem cell transplant with posttransplant cyclophosphamide. These receptor sequences come from a female patient aged 45 to 65 who received an allogeneic stem cell transplant from a related donor, was CMV-positive, and had no GVHD. Among the T cells, some may be from the graft donor.

This clone was counted once. The genes are TRBV5-1 and TRBJ2-3; TRBD1 matches 7 bases. The germline gives CDR1 SGHRS, CDR2 YFSETQ. V lost 0 bases to trimming and J lost 5 bases; unmatched junction nucleotides: 9. There are 16 residues in the CDR3. CDR3 coding DNA: TGCGCCAGCAGCTTGGGATACAGGGGCGGTGGAGATACGCAGTATTTT. Protein sequence: CASSLGYRGGGDTQYF.

V and J are TRBV18 and TRBJ2-7, with 7 bases that match TRBD1. CDR1 KGHSH and CDR2 LQKENI come from the germline V gene. The CDR3 loop spans 15 amino acids. V trimming: 7 bases; J trimming: 3 bases; junction bases outside the gene matches: 12. The CDR3 DNA sequence: TGTGCCAGCTTATTCAGACAGGGCCTCTACTACGAGCAGTACTTC. Residues: CASLFRQGLYYEQYF. Filled out from reference TRBV18 and TRBJ2-7, the complete variable domain reads NAGVMQNPRHLVRRRGQEARLRCSPMKGHSHVYWYRQLPEEGLKFMVYLQKENIIDESGMPKERFSAEFPKEGPSILRIQQVVRGDSAAYFCASLFRQGLYYEQYFGPGTRLTVT.

This clone has only a few counts. CDR3 residues: CASSYRTDQPQHF. For the CDR3, the DNA is TGTGCCAGCAGTTACCGGACAGACCAGCCCCAGCATTTT. This chain joins TRBV6-6 and TRBJ1-5; tentative D call: TRBD1 (6 bases). CDR3 length: 13 amino acids. Germline CDR1 is MNHNY and CDR2 is SVGAGI (reference sequence). V gave up 2 bases and J gave up 7 bases, with 9 bases separating them.

By sample share, this clone is medium-sized. This chain uses TRBV6-1 with TRBJ1-5, with a possible D match to TRBD1 (6 bases). Per the germline V gene, CDR1 is MNHNS and CDR2 is SASEGT. Trimming took off 7 bases at V and 0 bases at J, with 10 bases between the two ends. The CDR3 covers 14 residues. In DNA form, the CDR3 reads TGTGCCAGCACAGTCAGGGGTAGCAATCAGCCCCAGCATTTT. Translation gives CASTVRGSNQPQHF.

This clone was detected only once. The chain links TRBV28 to TRBJ1-3; D may be TRBD1 (6 bases). Germline V lookup: CDR1 MDHEN, CDR2 SYDVKM. With 3 bases removed from V and 0 bases from J, the gap between germline ends came to 15 bases. The length of the CDR3 is 17 residues. This CDR3 is CASSFLAGANSGNTIYF. The CDR3 DNA reads TGTGCCAGCAGTTTCCTGGCAGGGGCGAACTCTGGAAACACCATATATTTT.

The chain combines TRBV6-1 with TRBJ1-2; possibly TRBD1 for D (5 bases). The V and J ends lost 7 bases and 3 bases respectively, with 18 bases between them. This CDR3 contains 15 residues. The V gene's germline CDR1 is MNHNS and CDR2 SASEGT. This CDR3 reads CASTNRRPGDYGYTF. The CDR3 coding sequence is TGTGCCAGCACAAACCGGAGGCCGGGGGACTATGGCTACACCTTC.

The V and J genes are TRBV6-5 and TRBJ2-6, with D possibly matching TRBD2 (5 bases). V lost 10 bases and J 1 base, leaving 14 bases between the germline ends. This CDR3 comprises 15 residues. Germline V gives CDR1 MNHEY, CDR2 SVGAGI. DNA for the CDR3: TGTGCCATTTCCCTGGGGAGTTCTGGGGCCAACGTCCTGACTTTC. This codes for CAISLGSSGANVLTF.

The J gene is TRBJ2-3, the V gene TRBV4-1; D perhaps matches TRBD1 (6 bases). Per germline, CDR1 MGHRA and CDR2 YSYEKL. The V end lost 0 bases, the J end lost 2 bases, and 15 bases lay between the germline ends. This CDR3 spans 17 amino acids. The CDR3 region has the DNA TGCGCCAGCAGCCAAGAAGGGGGTGTGGGGTACACAGATACGCAGTATTTT. This translates into CASSQEGGVGYTDTQYF.

The J gene is TRBJ2-1, the V gene TRBV5-1, with 7 bases identical to TRBD2. CDR1 and CDR2 from the germline V gene are SGHRS and YFSETQ. With V trimmed by 2 bases and J by 6 bases, 5 bases remained unmatched. The CDR3 covers 14 residues. The CDR3: CASSFGAGINEQFF. In nucleotides, the CDR3 is TGCGCCAGCAGCTTTGGAGCGGGAATCAATGAGCAGTTCTTC.

J is TRBJ1-2 and V is TRBV19, with no clear D. Germline lookup yields CDR1 LNHDA and CDR2 SQIVND (reference sequence). Trimming cost V 5 bases and J 8 bases, with 12 bases left between them. The CDR3 is 12 residues long. The CDR3 sequence is CASSPRQSGYTF. CDR3 DNA sequence: TGTGCCAGTAGTCCGCGCCAATCCGGCTACACCTTC.

The V call is TRBV10-3, the J call TRBJ2-2; a weak D match, TRBD2 (6 bases). Germline CDR1 reads ENHRY; CDR2 reads SYGVKD. CDR3 length: 14 residues. V was cut by 10 bases and J by 2 bases, with 14 bases left in between. CDR3: CATLGLLNTGELFF. CDR3 coding DNA: TGTGCCACCTTGGGACTCCTCAACACCGGGGAGCTGTTTTTT.

The V gene is TRBV19, the J gene TRBJ2-1, with 12 nucleotides matching TRBD2. Germline V lookup: CDR1 LNHDA, CDR2 SQIVND (reference sequence). The CDR3 sequence is 17 residues long. V lost 5 bases, J lost 7 bases, and 12 bases stayed unmatched. CDR3 residues: CASSPYRLAGARNEQFF. CDR3 coding DNA: TGTGCCAGTAGTCCCTACCGACTAGCGGGAGCAAGAAATGAGCAGTTCTTC.

This chain connects TRBV7-2 to TRBJ2-7, with 14 bases that match TRBD2. Looked up from germline, CDR1 is SGHTA and CDR2 is FQGNSA. The CDR3 extends over 18 amino acids. V trimming: 0 bases; J trimming: 1 base; junction bases outside the gene matches: 5. The CDR3 region is CASSLAPWTSGGSYEQYF. The CDR3 DNA reads as TGTGCCAGCAGCTTAGCACCCTGGACTAGCGGGGGGTCCTACGAGCAGTACTTC.

V usage is TRBV19 and J usage is TRBJ2-7; D remains ambiguous. With 2 bases removed from V and 6 bases from J, the gap between germline ends came to 11 bases. The CDR3 sequence is 13 residues long. Germline values: CDR1 LNHDA, CDR2 SQIVND (reference sequence). The CDR3 region has the DNA TGTGCCAGTAGTATAAGTATGAGCACCGAGCAGTACTTC. Residues: CASSISMSTEQYF.

The chain employs TRBV7-2 and TRBJ2-4; TRBD1 matches 9 bases. This CDR3 spans 14 amino acids. After removal of 4 bases from V and 6 bases from J, the junction contained 4 bases not matched to a gene. Germline CDR1 is SGHTA and CDR2 is FQGNSA. CDR3 coding DNA: TGTGCCAGCAGCTGGGGGACAGGGAGAAACATTCAGTACTTC. This gives the protein CASSWGTGRNIQYF.

The chain recombines TRBV10-3 with TRBJ2-5; D ambiguous. CDR1 ENHRY and CDR2 SYGVKD come from the germline V gene. The CDR3 loop spans 16 amino acids. V lost 0 bases and J 4 bases, leaving 15 bases between the germline ends. The CDR3, as DNA: TGTGCCATCAGTGAGTCGCACTCGACTCTCATAGAGACCCAGTACTTC. It is translated as CAISESHSTLIETQYF.

This clone came up a few times. The gene calls are TRBV9 and TRBJ1-1; D is perhaps TRBD1 (6 bases). The CDR3 is 14 residues long. The V end lost 0 bases, the J end lost 5 bases, and 11 bases lay between the germline ends. Germline CDR1 SGDLS, CDR2 YYNGEE. As DNA, the CDR3 is TGTGCCAGCAGCGTAGCAGGGGCTGGTACTGAAGCTTTCTTT. Its protein product is CASSVAGAGTEAFF.

The DNA of the CDR3 is TGTGCCTGGAGTCGGTTGGGGACAGGGGATGAGCAGTTCTTC. This codes for CAWSRLGTGDEQFF. This rearrangement joins TRBV30 to TRBJ2-1; 10 positions agree with TRBD1. Germline CDR1 GTSNPN, CDR2 SVGIG (reference sequence). The CDR3 is 14 residues long. V lost 2 bases, J lost 8 bases, and 6 bases stayed unmatched.

In this sample, this clone turned up a few times. The CDR3 spells CASSLVGGNYGYTF. CDR3 nucleotides: TGTGCCAGCAGCTTAGTCGGGGGAAACTATGGCTACACCTTC. The V gene is TRBV7-3, the J gene TRBJ1-2; tentatively, D is TRBD1 (5 bases). CDR3 length: 14 residues. Trimming took 2 bases from V and 2 from J, leaving 9 bases between them. CDR1 is SGHTA and CDR2 is FQGTGA in the germline V gene.

Notes on this clone: This CDR3 is also generated by other DNA sequences in the sample. Here the CDR3 DNA reads TGTGCCAGCAGCTGGTCTACAGGGGGCGGTAATTCACCCCTCCACTTT. Its translation: CASSWSTGGGNSPLHF. This chain connects TRBV5-4 to TRBJ1-6, with TRBD1 matching 9 bases. This CDR3 has 16 amino acids. The junction had 7 bases not matched to a gene; V was cut back by 3 bases and J by 6 bases. Germline CDR1 is SGHNT and CDR2 is YYREEE (reference sequence).

V and J are TRBV9 and TRBJ1-6, with 7 bases that match TRBD1. The CDR3 runs 17 residues. Germline-derived CDR1 and CDR2 are SGDLS and YYNGEE. V was clipped by 4 bases and J by 7 bases; unmatched bases: 14. This CDR3 reads CASSTRLAPGQNSPLHF. In DNA form, the CDR3 reads TGTGCCAGCAGCACACGACTCGCCCCGGGACAGAATTCACCCCTCCACTTT.

This chain connects TRBV29-1 to TRBJ2-1; tentatively, D is TRBD1 (5 bases). Germline V lookup: CDR1 SQVTM, CDR2 ANQGSEA. Trimming stripped 4 bases from V and 1 base from J, with 8 bases between. This CDR3 has 13 residues. CDR3 nucleotides: TGCAGCGTTGCTGGGGCTTCCTACAATGAGCAGTTCTTC. Its protein product is CSVAGASYNEQFF.